These T cell receptor beta chains were read from a single sample in a study of blood T cell repertoires in COVID-19. The repertoire was sequenced with immunoSEQ multiplex PCR; TCRdb's copy has only in-frame clones and lacks some. The table includes roughly 40,000 clones, 85% detected once. Material for sequencing was peripheral blood. These receptor sequences come from a human donor in a cohort sampled during active COVID-19. Each CDR3 is given with its conserved first and last residue. A D gene is named only where the DNA matches it firmly. The listing skips clone size in some rows; elsewhere it reads once, few, many or a size class.

size	V	J	D	CDR3	DNA
-	TRBV2	TRBJ1-1	-	CARSSSMNTEAFF	TGTGCCAGGAGTTCAAGCATGAACACTGAAGCTTTCTTT
-	TRBV5-1	TRBJ1-2	TRBD1	CASSLGGMTGVYGYTF	TGCGCCAGCAGCTTAGGCGGGATGACAGGGGTCTATGGCTACACCTTC
few	TRBV2	TRBJ2-7	-	CASSAPGRSYEQYF	TGTGCCAGCAGCGCCCCTGGGAGAAGCTACGAGCAGTACTTC
-	TRBV6-5	TRBJ2-5	-	CASPPRRAIPETQYF	TGTGCCAGCCCGCCCCGGCGGGCGATCCCGGAGACCCAGTACTTC
-	TRBV6-2/TRBV6-3	TRBJ2-2	-	CASSYSGRNTGELFF	TGTGCCAGCAGTTATAGCGGAAGGAACACCGGGGAGCTGTTTTTT
-	TRBV21-1	TRBJ1-2	-	CASSKPRDRDTPNYGYTF	TGTGCCAGCAGCAAGCCCCGGGACAGGGATACCCCTAACTATGGCTACACCTTC
-	TRBV19	TRBJ2-5	TRBD2	CASSIKLGLAKYF	TGTGCCAGTAGTATAAAATTGGGACTAGCTAAGTACTTC
-	TRBV18	TRBJ1-1	-	CASSHRATEAFF	TGTGCCAGCTCGCACAGGGCTACTGAAGCTTTCTTT
-	TRBV2	TRBJ2-2	-	CASSPGLPNTGELFF	TGTGCCAGCAGTCCGGGACTTCCGAACACCGGGGAGCTGTTTTTT
-	TRBV6-5	TRBJ2-3	-	CASSYMDTQYF	TGTGCCAGCAGTTATATGGATACGCAGTATTTT
-	TRBV20-1	TRBJ2-7	-	CSARRSYEQYF	TGCAGTGCCCGTCGGTCCTACGAGCAGTACTTC
-	TRBV5-4	TRBJ2-1	-	CASSLVAQQQFF	TGTGCCAGCAGCTTGGTAGCTCAGCAGCAGTTCTTC
-	TRBV7-8	TRBJ2-5	-	CASSYLDLQETQYF	TGTGCCAGCAGTTATTTAGATCTCCAAGAGACCCAGTACTTC
-	TRBV3-1/TRBV3-2	TRBJ1-1	-	CASSQMGHLNTEAFF	TGTGCCAGCAGCCAAATGGGACACCTGAACACTGAAGCTTTCTTT
-	TRBV11-2	TRBJ2-2	TRBD2	CASSPQTGGPMELFF	TGTGCCAGCAGCCCCCAAACGGGAGGGCCGATGGAGCTGTTTTTT
-	TRBV6-5	TRBJ2-7	TRBD1	CASGLWAGGAYEQYF	TGTGCCAGCGGGCTGTGGGCAGGGGGAGCATACGAGCAGTACTTC
once	TRBV29-1	TRBJ2-1	-	CSVEDGGFSYNEQFF	TGCAGCGTTGAAGATGGAGGCTTCTCCTACAATGAGCAGTTCTTC
-	TRBV7-2	TRBJ1-2	TRBD1	CASSLGQLTGPGGYTF	TGTGCCAGCAGCTTAGGCCAACTGACAGGGCCAGGTGGCTACACCTTC
-	TRBV5-4	TRBJ2-6	-	CASSLDSLAAGANVLTF	TGTGCCAGCAGTTTGGACTCCCTTGCGGCTGGGGCCAACGTCCTGACTTTC
-	TRBV6-1	TRBJ1-2	TRBD1	CASSEEGTGPSGGYGYTF	TGTGCCAGCAGTGAAGAGGGGACAGGGCCCTCCGGGGGCTATGGCTACACCTTC
once	TRBV18	TRBJ1-4	-	CASSREDLWGEKLFF	TGTGCCAGCTCCCGGGAGGACCTGTGGGGTGAAAAACTGTTTTTT
once	TRBV3-1/TRBV3-2	TRBJ2-5	TRBD2	CASSPGLAGAGLGTQYF	TGTGCCAGCAGCCCCGGGTTAGCGGGGGCCGGTCTAGGGACCCAGTACTTC
-	TRBV7-6	TRBJ2-2	TRBD2	CASSLALAGVSGELFF	TGTGCCAGCAGCTTAGCACTAGCGGGAGTATCCGGGGAGCTGTTTTTT